These 16 T cell receptor beta chains originate from one sample sequenced in a study of shared clonotypes between healthy human individuals. TCRdb's copy holds only in-frame clones and misses some; the assay was immunoSEQ multiplex PCR. The sample lists roughly 2.5 million clones; roughly 92% were seen once. The sequencing sample was made of naive CD4+ T cells sorted from blood. Documented subset: CD45RA+ positively selected. The receptors come from a man aged 18-30 years in good health.

Comments on this clone: Other nucleotide sequences in the sample specify the same CDR3. The V call is TRBV7-2, the J call TRBJ1-6, with D hard to call. Looked up from germline, CDR1 is SGHTA and CDR2 is FQGNSA. The CDR3 runs 15 residues. The V end was cut by 3 bases, the J end by 0 bases, with 6 bases between. CDR3 in DNA: TGTGCCAGCAGCTTGGGTAGCTCCTATAATTCACCCCTCCACTTT. Its translation: CASSLGSSYNSPLHF.

About this clone: Other DNA sequences in the same sample also yield this CDR3. The rearrangement joins TRBV2 to TRBJ2-3; possible D gene TRBD2, 5 bases. CDR1 and CDR2 (germline): SNHLY, FYNNEI. This CDR3 spans 13 amino acids. The V gene lost 6 bases and the J gene lost 2 bases, with 9 bases spanning the gap. CDR3 amino acids: CASRGEVTDTQYF. The CDR3 DNA reads as TGTGCCAGCAGGGGAGAGGTCACAGATACGCAGTATTTT.

The chain carries TRBV4-1 and TRBJ1-1; possibly TRBD1 for D (6 bases). This CDR3 contains 15 residues. Germline values: CDR1 MGHRA, CDR2 YSYEKL. V dropped 3 bases and J dropped 3 bases, with 14 bases sitting between them. The CDR3: CASSQPGRGHTEAFF. CDR3 in DNA: TGCGCCAGCAGCCAGCCGGGACGGGGGCACACTGAAGCTTTCTTT.

This chain connects TRBV30 to TRBJ2-2; maybe TRBD1 (6 bases). The CDR3 consists of 15 residues. Germline-derived CDR1 and CDR2 are GTSNPN and SVGIG (reference sequence). V gave up 0 bases and J gave up 3 bases, with 11 bases separating them. The CDR3 DNA is TGTGCCTGGAGTGTAGTTAGGGGGTACACCGGGGAGCTGTTTTTT. This codes for CAWSVVRGYTGELFF. Variable domain in full (rest from reference TRBV30 and TRBJ2-2): SQTIHQWPATLVQPVGSPLSLECTVEGTSNPNLYWYRQAAGRGLQLLFYSVGIGQISSEVPQNLSASRPQDRQFILSSKKLLLSDSGFYLCAWSVVRGYTGELFFGEGSRLTVL.

The V call is TRBV6-1, the J call TRBJ1-2, with no clear D. The V and J ends lost 4 bases and 1 base respectively, with 10 bases between them. The germline V gene encodes CDR1 MNHNS and CDR2 SASEGT. The CDR3 totals 14 residues. CDR3: CASSAGSYNYGYTF. In DNA form, the CDR3 reads TGTGCCAGCAGTGCGGGCAGCTATAACTATGGCTACACCTTC.

The chain carries TRBV6-1 and TRBJ1-1, with D possibly being TRBD1 (6 bases). The germline gives CDR1 MNHNS, CDR2 SASEGT. The ends were cut back, 2 bases at V and 4 bases at J, with 11 bases in the middle. The CDR3 sequence is 14 residues long. The CDR3 DNA sequence: TGTGCCAGCAGTGAATACAGGGTAGTCACTGAAGCTTTCTTT. Protein: CASSEYRVVTEAFF.

This rearrangement joins TRBV6-5 to TRBJ2-7, with 7 bases matching TRBD1. Germline-derived CDR1 and CDR2 are MNHEY and SVGAGI. Losses at the gene ends were 5 bases for V and 3 bases for J; bases not matched to a gene: 4. This CDR3 contains 13 residues. CDR3 loop: CASSLDRDYEQYF. The CDR3 coding sequence is TGTGCCAGCAGTCTAGACAGGGACTACGAGCAGTACTTC.

Notes on this clone: The sample holds other DNA sequences that translate to the same CDR3. The chain combines TRBV5-8 with TRBJ1-5; TRBD1 aligns across 8 bases. V lost 4 bases, J lost 7 bases, and 7 bases stayed unmatched. The CDR3 loop spans 14 amino acids. Germline values: CDR1 SGHTS, CDR2 YDEGEE. In DNA, the CDR3 is TGTGCCAGCAGCCGCGGACAGGGTGGCCAGCCCCAGCATTTT. It specifies CASSRGQGGQPQHF.

The genes are TRBV30 and TRBJ1-5, with 7 bases lining up with TRBD1. Germline values: CDR1 GTSNPN, CDR2 SVGIG (reference sequence). V dropped 3 bases and J dropped 6; count of bases not matched to a gene: 8. This CDR3 spans 14 amino acids. As DNA, the CDR3 is TGTGCCTGGAGCATCGACAGGGTAAGTCAGCCCCAGCATTTT. Its protein is CAWSIDRVSQPQHF.

The genes are TRBV2 and TRBJ2-7, with D possibly matching TRBD2 (5 bases). The CDR3 runs to 11 residues. V was pared by 9 bases and J by 3 bases, with 9 bases between. Germline V CDR1 and CDR2: SNHLY, FYNNEI. CDR3 in DNA: TGTGCCAGTCAAGAGGGCTACGAGCAGTACTTC. This encodes CASQEGYEQYF.

The chain joins TRBV5-1 to TRBJ2-5, with 7 bases fitting TRBD2. With V trimmed by 5 bases and J by 0 bases, 4 bases remained unmatched. Germline loops: CDR1 SGHRS, CDR2 YFSETQ. This CDR3 contains 14 residues. The CDR3: CASRVGGYQETQYF. The CDR3 region has the DNA TGCGCCAGCAGGGTCGGGGGGTACCAAGAGACCCAGTACTTC.

The CDR3 loop reads CASSHLLAGAHNEQFF. The DNA of the CDR3 is TGTGCCAGCAGCCACCTCCTAGCGGGGGCTCACAATGAGCAGTTCTTC. The chain combines TRBV7-9 with TRBJ2-1, with 10 bases identical to TRBD2. CDR3 length: 16 amino acids. The V and J ends lost 5 bases and 5 bases, in that order; junction bases with no gene match: 9. Germline CDR1 is SEHNR and CDR2 is FQNEAQ (reference sequence).

V and J are TRBV9 and TRBJ2-1; TRBD2 agrees at 12 bases. Germline values: CDR1 SGDLS, CDR2 YYNGEE. CDR3 size: 18 residues. V shed 4 bases, J shed 2 bases, and the junction held 10 bases outside the gene matches. CDR3 coding DNA: TGTGCCAGCAGCTCCCGGACTAGCGGGACGCACCCCTACAATGAGCAGTTCTTC. This encodes CASSSRTSGTHPYNEQFF.

The chain employs TRBV18 and TRBJ2-2; D not resolved. The germline CDR1 and CDR2 sequences are KGHSH and LQKENI. This CDR3 has 16 amino acids. V dropped 2 bases and J dropped 0 bases, with 10 bases sitting between them. The CDR3 DNA is TGTGCCAGCTCACCATCTAGGTTTTCGAACACCGGGGAGCTGTTTTTT. Translating it yields CASSPSRFSNTGELFF.

The sample holds one count of this clone. The chain carries TRBV28 and TRBJ2-4, with D tentatively TRBD1 or TRBD2 (5 bases each). The CDR3 is 15 amino acids. Trimming left V 9 bases short and J 0 bases short, with 15 bases between. Germline assignment: CDR1 MDHEN and CDR2 SYDVKM. CDR3 in amino acids: CASILGGIAKNIQYF. As DNA, the CDR3 is TGTGCCAGTATCCTTGGGGGAATAGCCAAAAACATTCAGTACTTC. Full variable domain (outside the CDR3, taken from reference TRBV28 and TRBJ2-4): DVKVTQSSRYLVKRTGEKVFLECVQDMDHENMFWYRQDPGLGLRLIYFSYDVKMKEKGDIPEGYSVSREKKERFSLILESASTNQTSMYLCASILGGIAKNIQYFGAGTRLSVL.

V usage is TRBV2 and J usage is TRBJ2-1; D is undetermined. V lost 4 bases, J lost 9 bases, and 4 bases lay in between. This CDR3 contains 10 residues. Germline V lookup: CDR1 SNHLY, CDR2 FYNNEI. CDR3: CASSGSEQFF. CDR3 DNA: TGTGCCAGCAGTGGCAGTGAGCAGTTCTTC.